Detailed here is one T cell receptor beta chain. The antigen it binds to is not known. The record has no base qualities; no much larger clone is one base away. TCR CDR3 regions were amplified from genomic DNA by multiplex PCR using the deep immunoSEQ assay. Genomic DNA extracted from each cell subset was distributed evenly over all wells of several immunoSEQ 96-well plates, and each plate served as one replicate. For sorted subsets, approximately 190 ng genomic DNA, equal to approximately 30,000 T cell genomes, was loaded into each replicate PCR. The purified libraries were quantified using a Qubit 3.0 fluorometer, sized with a Bioanalyzer 2100, and then quantified again using the KAPA Library Quantification kit. Every immunoSEQ 96-well plate was sequenced on a separate single-read 150-cycle Illumina NextSeq 550 flow cell. The paper's processing steps were these. Because the immunoSEQ output held only junctional sequences and lacked quality scores, the filtering could not match the filtering applied to full-length reads. Sequences were annotated with PyIR, a Python wrapper for IgBLAST v1.9, using IMGT germline references to assign V/J genes and CDR3. Any read was removed if the V/J assignment was weak (E-value above 1e-6), the CDR3 was missing, or the read contained stop codons, out-of-frame junctions, or ambiguous translated residues. V3J clonotypes were defined as sequences sharing the same inferred V gene, J gene, and CDR3 amino acid sequence. Percentage overlap between repertoires was calculated by dividing the number of shared unique clonotypes by the size of the smaller repertoire. RTK rarefaction, the Chao1 estimator, and Recon v2.1 estimates of unobserved clonotypes were used to assess repertoire richness. OLGA was used to compute generation probabilities for all TCRbeta clonotypes that the gDNA method yielded from a handful of donors. The source is immuneACCESS, and TCRdb retained only in-frame sequences with V and J called. Part of the clones is not carried over; for the studies checked, unresolved V genes explain less than half of this, and the remainder is unexplained. The V and J calls and the clone size are those of that table, but D and trimming were determined from the DNA. A total of around 2.1 million clones appear in this sample, around 93% of them only once. Of the sample, under 2% falls within the top ten clones.

This entry comes from a study of shared clonotypes between healthy human individuals (dated by TCRdb to the early 2020s). Background for the entire study: Three men and two women, aged 18 to 49 years, made up the cohort. The study deeply sequenced blood TCR repertoires of several healthy adults to estimate repertoire size and the extent of clonotype sharing between individuals. Leukapheresis yielded between about 0.85 and 10 billion PBMCs per donor. For each donor, three plates each were used for CD4 naive and CD4 memory, two plates were used for CD8 naive, and one plate was used for CD8 memory. To increase sequencing depth and limit assay-specific biases, different laboratories used diverse techniques to prepare libraries and sequence TCR repertoires. The investigation overall reported the following: Rarefaction of sorted-subset datasets indicated incomplete sequencing despite the large sequencing depth. Sampling was limited to blood, and TCR repertoires in tissue likely differ from TCR repertoires in blood. Sharing across several donors was observed for about 4.8% of naive CD4, less than 4% of naive CD8, roughly 2.4% of memory CD4, and roughly 0.43% of memory CD8 clonotypes. Naive subsets generally had larger estimated clonotype richness than memory subsets. Clonotypes shared by all four sorted-subset donors showed higher generation probabilities than non-shared clonotypes. Pairwise subsampling indicated that sequencing depth was expected to affect the degree of clonotype sharing among donors. The small number of donors limited the genetic and exposure-history diversity represented.

From the cysteine through the phenylalanine, the CDR3 covers 11 amino acids. Solely the CDR3 DNA is kept, with 33 bases framed from the first base. CDR1 SNHLY and CDR2 FYNNEI are derived from the germline V gene. V is reduced by 6 bases and J by 6 bases, leaving a spacing of 7 bases between them. CD8 naive samples consisted of CD45RO-negative cells that were positively selected for CCR7, yielding a CD45RA+CCR7+ population without TemRA cells. Donors were healthy HIV-negative adults with no recently reported acute infections or vaccinations. Every donor was a Caucasian adult residing in Nashville, Tennessee, USA. Blood was obtained by leukapheresis, after which PBMCs were separated by Ficoll-Histopaque density gradient centrifugation and cryopreserved in liquid nitrogen vapor phase. Analytical flow cytometry was used to check the purity and quantity of every magnetically sorted T cell population. Genomic DNA was isolated from every sorted fraction and measured by UV absorbance on a Nanodrop 2000c.

What was sequenced was naive CD8+ T cells from PBMCs. Interpreted using the paper, the cell subset or site label stands for: CD45RA+CCR7+. This sequence originates from a young man in good health. Some clones in this sample may be carry-over from other donors' samples. The V gene is TRBV2 and the J gene is TRBJ2-3, with TRBD1 tentatively as D gene (5 bases match). The DNA sequence reads TGTGCCAGCAGGACAGCGGATACGCAGTATTTT. This encodes CASRTADTQYF.